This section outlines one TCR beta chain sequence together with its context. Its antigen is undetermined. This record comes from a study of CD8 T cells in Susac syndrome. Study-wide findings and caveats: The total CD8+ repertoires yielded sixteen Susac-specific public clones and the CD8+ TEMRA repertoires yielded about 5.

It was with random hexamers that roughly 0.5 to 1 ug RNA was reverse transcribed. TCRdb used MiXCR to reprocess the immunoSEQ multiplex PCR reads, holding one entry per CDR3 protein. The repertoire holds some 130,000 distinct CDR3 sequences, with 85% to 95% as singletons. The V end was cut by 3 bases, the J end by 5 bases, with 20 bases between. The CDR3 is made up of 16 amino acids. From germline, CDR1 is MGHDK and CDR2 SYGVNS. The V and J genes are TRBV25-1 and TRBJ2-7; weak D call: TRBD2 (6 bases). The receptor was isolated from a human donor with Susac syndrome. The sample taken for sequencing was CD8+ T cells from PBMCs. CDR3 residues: CASSDSSGVVEDEQYF. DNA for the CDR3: TGTGCCAGCAGTGATAGTTCGGGGGTGGTCGAGGACGAGCAGTACTTC.